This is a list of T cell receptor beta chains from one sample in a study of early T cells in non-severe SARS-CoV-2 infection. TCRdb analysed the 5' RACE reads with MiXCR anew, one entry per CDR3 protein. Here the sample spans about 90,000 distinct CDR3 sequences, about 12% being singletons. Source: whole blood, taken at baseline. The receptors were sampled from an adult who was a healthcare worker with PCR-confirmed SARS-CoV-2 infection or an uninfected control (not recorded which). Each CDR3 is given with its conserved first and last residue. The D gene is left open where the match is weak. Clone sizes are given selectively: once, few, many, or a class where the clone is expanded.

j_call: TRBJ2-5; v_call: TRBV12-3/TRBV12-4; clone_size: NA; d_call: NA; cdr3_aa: CASSPRGTETQYF; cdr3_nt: TGTGCCAGCAGTCCTCGGGGTACAGAGACCCAGTACTTC
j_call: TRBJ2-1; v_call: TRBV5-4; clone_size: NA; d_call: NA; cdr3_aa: CASSLYARISYNEQFF; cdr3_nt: TGTGCCAGCAGCTTGTATGCGAGAATCTCCTACAATGAGCAGTTCTTC
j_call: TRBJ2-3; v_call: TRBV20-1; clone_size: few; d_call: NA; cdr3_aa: CSAGPPAAVGVADTQYF; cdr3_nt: TGCAGTGCTGGCCCTCCGGCTGCGGTAGGAGTGGCAGATACGCAGTATTTT
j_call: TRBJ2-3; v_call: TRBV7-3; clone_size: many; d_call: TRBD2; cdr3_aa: CASSSLGGSGSLRTDTQYF; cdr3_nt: TGTGCCAGCAGCTCTCTCGGGGGTAGCGGGAGTCTCAGGACAGATACGCAGTATTTT
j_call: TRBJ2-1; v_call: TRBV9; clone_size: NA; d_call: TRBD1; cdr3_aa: CASSVTGTGLYNEQFF; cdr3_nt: TGTGCCAGCAGCGTCACCGGGACAGGCCTTTACAATGAGCAGTTCTTC
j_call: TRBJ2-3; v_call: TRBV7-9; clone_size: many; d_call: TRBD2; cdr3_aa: CASSPRLAGTDTQYF; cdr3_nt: TGTGCCAGCAGCCCGAGACTAGCGGGCACAGATACGCAGTATTTT
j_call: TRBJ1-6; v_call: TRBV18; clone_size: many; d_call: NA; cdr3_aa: CASSPTGYNSPLHF; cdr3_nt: TGTGCCAGCTCACCAACAGGTTATAATTCACCCCTCCACTTT
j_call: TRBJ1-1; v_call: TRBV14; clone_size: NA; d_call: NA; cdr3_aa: CASSHGQTVRSEAFF; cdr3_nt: TGTGCCAGCAGCCATGGACAAACTGTTCGATCTGAAGCTTTCTTT
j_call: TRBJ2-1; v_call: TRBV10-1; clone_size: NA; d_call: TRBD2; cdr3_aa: CASSELTSGYNEQFF; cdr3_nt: TGCGCCAGCAGTGAACTGACTAGCGGTTACAATGAGCAGTTCTTC
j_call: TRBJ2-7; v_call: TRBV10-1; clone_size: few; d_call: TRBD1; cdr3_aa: CASSKGASYEQYF; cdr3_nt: TGCGCCAGCAGCAAGGGGGCTAGCTACGAGCAGTACTTC